This is a list of T cell receptor beta chains from one sample in a study of response to subunit inactivated influenza vaccine. In TCRdb, the RT-PCR reads were re-called with MiXCR into one record per CDR3 protein. The profile shows about 540,000 distinct CDR3 sequences, around a quarter of them singletons. These data were likewise used in another study, on T cells expressing NK-cell markers.

This specimen was CD4+ T cells sorted from PBMCs, taken 11 to 12 days after vaccination. Receptors were obtained from a man aged 50-60 years who received an inactivated influenza vaccine. Both conserved end residues are part of each CDR3. A D gene is named only where the DNA matches it firmly. Some rows have no size entry. The others give once, few or many, or a class for an expanded clone.

J | V | D | size | CDR3 | DNA
TRBJ1-5 | TRBV20-1 | NA | few | CSASSRGGQPQHF | TGCAGTGCTAGTAGCCGGGGCGGTCAGCCCCAGCATTTT
TRBJ1-4 | TRBV10-3 | TRBD1 | NA | CAISDRGLNEKLFF | TGTGCCATCAGTGACAGGGGGCTGAATGAAAAACTGTTTTTT
TRBJ2-1 | TRBV5-1 | NA | NA | CASSLAIGSWMNEQFF | TGCGCCAGCAGCTTGGCCATAGGCTCATGGATGAATGAGCAGTTCTTC
TRBJ1-4 | TRBV5-1 | TRBD1 | few | CASSLAGTGGTELFF | TGCGCCAGCAGCTTGGCCGGGACAGGGGGGACGGAACTGTTTTTT
TRBJ2-5 | TRBV15 | NA | few | CATSKGDRAQYF | TGTGCCACCAGCAAGGGCGATAGGGCCCAGTACTTC
TRBJ2-3 | TRBV28 | NA | NA | CASRWRPSSTDTQYF | TGTGCCAGCAGGTGGCGGCCCTCTAGCACAGATACGCAGTATTTT
TRBJ2-5 | TRBV2 | NA | NA | CATTLQGRETQYF | TGTGCCACGACCCTACAGGGGAGGGAGACCCAGTACTTC
TRBJ2-5 | TRBV4-1 | NA | few | CASSQTTRGETQYF | TGCGCCAGCAGCCAAACTACAAGGGGAGAGACCCAGTACTTC
TRBJ2-5 | TRBV7-7 | NA | few | CASSLPTADQETQYF | TGTGCCAGCAGCTTGCCGACAGCTGATCAAGAGACCCAGTACTTC
TRBJ2-2 | TRBV7-6 | NA | few | CASSNGQRGGELFF | TGTGCCAGCAGCAACGGACAGCGGGGCGGGGAGCTGTTTTTT
TRBJ2-2 | TRBV4-3 | TRBD1 | many | CASSPGQGSTGELFF | TGCGCCAGCAGCCCCGGACAGGGGTCCACCGGGGAGCTGTTTTTT
TRBJ2-3 | TRBV20-1 | NA | few | CSAETVTQYF | TGCAGTGCAGAGACAGTTACGCAGTATTTT
TRBJ2-1 | TRBV24-1 | NA | NA | CATSGSPGTAEDRSYNEQFF | TGTGCCACCAGTGGCTCTCCCGGGACCGCCGAAGATCGCTCCTACAATGAGCAGTTCTTC
TRBJ1-6 | TRBV20-1 | NA | few | CSARGPLSSYNSPLHF | TGCAGTGCTAGAGGCCCGTTAAGCTCCTATAATTCACCCCTCCACTTT
TRBJ2-3 | TRBV24-1 | NA | NA | CATSDFSRGLRTDTQYF | TGTGCCACCAGTGATTTCTCAAGGGGACTGCGCACAGATACGCAGTATTTT
TRBJ2-3 | TRBV9 | TRBD2 | NA | CASNREGRDTDTQYF | TGTGCCAGCAACCGGGAGGGCAGGGACACAGATACGCAGTATTTT
TRBJ2-1 | TRBV7-8 | TRBD1 | few | CASSSTDRGRLNNEQFF | TGTGCCAGCAGCTCAACCGACAGGGGGCGCCTCAACAATGAGCAGTTCTTC
TRBJ2-1 | TRBV12-3/TRBV12-4 | NA | few | CASSSPGQSPLNEQFF | TGTGCCAGCAGTTCCCCAGGACAGAGTCCATTGAATGAGCAGTTCTTC
TRBJ2-4 | TRBV20-1 | NA | NA | CSGLRGPPPFAYF | TGCAGTGGGCTCAGGGGACCACCGCCGTTTGCGTACTTC
TRBJ2-7 | TRBV15 | TRBD1 | few | CATSRPYGTVIYEQYF | TGTGCCACCAGCAGACCGTACGGGACAGTTATCTACGAGCAGTACTTC
TRBJ2-1 | TRBV5-1 | TRBD2 | NA | CASSLGASGNYEQFF | TGCGCCAGCAGCTTGGGGGCTAGCGGGAACTATGAGCAGTTCTTC
TRBJ1-6 | TRBV9 | NA | few | CASSVGPKDSPLHF | TGTGCCAGCAGCGTAGGGCCGAAGGATTCACCCCTCCACTTT
TRBJ1-2 | TRBV5-1 | NA | NA | CASSLLDGTNGGYTF | TGCGCCAGCAGCTTGTTAGACGGGACAAACGGCGGCTACACCTTC
TRBJ2-5 | TRBV20-1 | TRBD2 | NA | CSARDSSGSRETQYF | TGCAGTGCTAGAGATAGTAGCGGGAGTCGGGAGACCCAGTACTTC
TRBJ2-7 | TRBV29-1 | NA | NA | CSARSSWEQYF | TGCAGCGCCCGGAGTAGCTGGGAGCAGTACTTC
TRBJ2-1 | TRBV20-1 | NA | NA | CSARERQVYNEQFF | TGCAGTGCTAGAGAGCGTCAGGTCTACAATGAGCAGTTCTTC
TRBJ2-1 | TRBV4-3 | NA | few | CASSQGPGGSMNEQFF | TGCGCCAGCAGCCAAGGGCCCGGGGGCAGTATGAATGAGCAGTTCTTC
TRBJ1-1 | TRBV18 | NA | NA | CASSPQEGTEAFF | TGTGCCAGCTCACCTCAGGAGGGCACTGAAGCTTTCTTT
TRBJ2-7 | TRBV29-1 | NA | NA | CSVRFRGYEQYF | TGCAGCGTTAGGTTTCGGGGCTACGAGCAGTACTTC
TRBJ1-2 | TRBV5-6 | TRBD1 | NA | CASSITQGDGYTF | TGTGCCAGCAGCATAACTCAGGGGGATGGCTACACCTTC
TRBJ2-3 | TRBV5-5 | NA | NA | CASSLALLPSDTQYF | TGTGCCAGCAGCTTGGCCCTACTGCCCTCAGATACGCAGTATTTT
TRBJ1-5 | TRBV12-3/TRBV12-4 | NA | NA | CASTRDTYQPQHF | TGTGCCAGCACCAGGGACACCTATCAGCCCCAGCATTTT